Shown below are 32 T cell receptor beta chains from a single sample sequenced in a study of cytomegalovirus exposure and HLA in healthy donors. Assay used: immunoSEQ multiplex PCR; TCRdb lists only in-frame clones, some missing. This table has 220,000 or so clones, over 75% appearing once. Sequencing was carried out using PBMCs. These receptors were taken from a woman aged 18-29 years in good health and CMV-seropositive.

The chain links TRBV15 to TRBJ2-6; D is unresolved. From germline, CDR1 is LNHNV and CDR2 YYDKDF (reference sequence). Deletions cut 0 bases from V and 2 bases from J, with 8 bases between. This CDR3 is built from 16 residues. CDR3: CATSRDGATGANVLTF. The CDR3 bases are TGTGCCACCAGCAGAGACGGTGCCACTGGGGCCAACGTCCTGACTTTC. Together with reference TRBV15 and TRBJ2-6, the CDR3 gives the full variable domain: DAMVIQNPRYQVTQFGKPVTLSCSQTLNHNVMYWYQQKSSQAPKLLFHYYDKDFNNEADTPDNFQSRRPNTSFCFLDIRSPGLGDTAMYLCATSRDGATGANVLTFGAGSRLTVL.

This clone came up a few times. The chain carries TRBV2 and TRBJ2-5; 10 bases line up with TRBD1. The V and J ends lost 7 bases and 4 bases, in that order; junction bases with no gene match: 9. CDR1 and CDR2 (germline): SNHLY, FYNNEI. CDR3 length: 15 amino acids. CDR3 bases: TGTGCCAGCACCCCTGGGGGGACAGGGGTAGAGACCCAGTACTTC. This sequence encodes CASTPGGTGVETQYF.

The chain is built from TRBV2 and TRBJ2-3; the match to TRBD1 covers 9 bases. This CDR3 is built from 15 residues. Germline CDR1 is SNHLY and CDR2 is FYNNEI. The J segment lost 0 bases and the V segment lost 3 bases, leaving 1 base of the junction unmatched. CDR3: CASSEGTGSTDTQYF. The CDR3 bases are TGTGCCAGCAGTGAGGGGACAGGGAGCACAGATACGCAGTATTTT.

This CDR3 is CASSQVGTSGRNWQFF. The CDR3 DNA follows: TGTGCCAGCAGCCAAGTAGGGACTAGCGGGAGAAACTGGCAGTTCTTC. The chain has TRBV14 and TRBJ2-1; 14 nucleotides align to TRBD2. The CDR3 contains 16 residues. V trimming: 1 base; J trimming: 12 bases; junction bases outside the gene matches: 8. Germline V gene lookup returns CDR1 SGHDN and CDR2 FVKESK.

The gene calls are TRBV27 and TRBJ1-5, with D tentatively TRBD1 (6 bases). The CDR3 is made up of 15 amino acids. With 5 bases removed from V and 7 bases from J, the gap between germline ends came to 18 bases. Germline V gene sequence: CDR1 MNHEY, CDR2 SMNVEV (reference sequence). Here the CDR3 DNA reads TGTGCCAGCAGTAGCGCGGGGGCGCCAGAGCAGCCCCAGCATTTT. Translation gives CASSSAGAPEQPQHF.

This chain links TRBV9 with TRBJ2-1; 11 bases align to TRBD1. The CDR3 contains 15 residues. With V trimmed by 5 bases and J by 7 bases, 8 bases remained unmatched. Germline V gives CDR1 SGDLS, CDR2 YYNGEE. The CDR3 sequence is CASSLDRGLVNEQFF. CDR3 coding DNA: TGTGCCAGCAGTCTGGACAGGGGGCTGGTAAATGAGCAGTTCTTC.

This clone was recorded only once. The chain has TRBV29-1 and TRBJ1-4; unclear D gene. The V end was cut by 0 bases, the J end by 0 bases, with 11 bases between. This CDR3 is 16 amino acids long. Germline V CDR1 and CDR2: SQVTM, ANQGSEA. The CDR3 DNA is TGCAGCGTTGAAGACGTTACAGACGCAACTAATGAAAAACTGTTTTTT. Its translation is CSVEDVTDATNEKLFF.

CDR3 loop: CASSFYPGGATGELFF. Here the CDR3 DNA reads TGTGCCAGCAGTTTTTACCCTGGGGGGGCGACCGGGGAGCTGTTTTTT. V is TRBV27 and J is TRBJ2-2; possible D gene TRBD2, 7 bases. This CDR3 contains 16 residues. V lost 3 bases, J lost 5 bases, and 16 bases lay in between. Germline V CDR1 and CDR2: MNHEY, SMNVEV (reference sequence).

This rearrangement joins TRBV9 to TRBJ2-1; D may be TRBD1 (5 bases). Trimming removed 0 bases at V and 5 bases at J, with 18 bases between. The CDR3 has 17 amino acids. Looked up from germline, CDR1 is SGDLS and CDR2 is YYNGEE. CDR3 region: CASSVDFSAGSDNEQFF. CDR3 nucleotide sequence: TGTGCCAGCAGCGTAGACTTCTCGGCAGGGTCGGACAATGAGCAGTTCTTC.

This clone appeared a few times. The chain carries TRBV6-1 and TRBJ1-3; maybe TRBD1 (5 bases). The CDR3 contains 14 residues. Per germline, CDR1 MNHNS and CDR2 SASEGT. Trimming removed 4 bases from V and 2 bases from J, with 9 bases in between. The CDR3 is CASSGTSPGNTIYF. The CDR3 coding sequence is TGTGCCAGCAGTGGGACATCGCCTGGAAACACCATATATTTT.

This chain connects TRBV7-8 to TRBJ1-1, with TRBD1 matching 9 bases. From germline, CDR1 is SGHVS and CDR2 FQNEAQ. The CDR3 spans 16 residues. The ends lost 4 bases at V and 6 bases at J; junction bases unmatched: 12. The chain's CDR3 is CASSSIITGGQSEAFF. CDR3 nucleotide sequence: TGTGCCAGCAGCTCGATCATAACAGGGGGCCAGTCTGAAGCTTTCTTT.

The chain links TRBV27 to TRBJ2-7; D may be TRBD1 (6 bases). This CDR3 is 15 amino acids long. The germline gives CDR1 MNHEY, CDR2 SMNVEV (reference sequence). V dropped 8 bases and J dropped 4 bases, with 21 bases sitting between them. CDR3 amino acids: CASGHTGFLSYEQYF. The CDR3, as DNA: TGTGCCAGCGGTCATACAGGGTTTTTATCTTACGAGCAGTACTTC.

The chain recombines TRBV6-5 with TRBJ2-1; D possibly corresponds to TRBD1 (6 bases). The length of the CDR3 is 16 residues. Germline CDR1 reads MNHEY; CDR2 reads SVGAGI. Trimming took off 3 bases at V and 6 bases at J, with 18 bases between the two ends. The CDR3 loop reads CASSYASGQLPNEQFF. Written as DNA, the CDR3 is TGTGCCAGCAGTTATGCCTCCGGACAGTTACCCAATGAGCAGTTCTTC.

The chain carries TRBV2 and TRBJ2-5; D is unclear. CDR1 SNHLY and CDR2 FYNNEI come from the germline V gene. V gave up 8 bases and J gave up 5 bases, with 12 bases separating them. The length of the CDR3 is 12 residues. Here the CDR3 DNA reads TGTGCCAGCTTTGGTTTGAGGGAGACCCAGTACTTC. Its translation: CASFGLRETQYF.

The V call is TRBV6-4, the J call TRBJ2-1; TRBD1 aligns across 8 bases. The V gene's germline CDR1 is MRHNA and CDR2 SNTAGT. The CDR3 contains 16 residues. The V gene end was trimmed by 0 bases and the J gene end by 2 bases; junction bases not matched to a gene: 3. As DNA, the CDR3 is TGTGCCAGCAGTGACTCTGGACAGGGACCCTACAATGAGCAGTTCTTC. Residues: CASSDSGQGPYNEQFF.

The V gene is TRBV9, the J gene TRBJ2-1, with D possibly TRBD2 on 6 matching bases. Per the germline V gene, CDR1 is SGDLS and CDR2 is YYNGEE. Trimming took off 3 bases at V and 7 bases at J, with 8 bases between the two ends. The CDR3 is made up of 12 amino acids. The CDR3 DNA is TGTGCCAGCAGCGAGGGAGGTAATGAGCAGTTCTTC. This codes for CASSEGGNEQFF.

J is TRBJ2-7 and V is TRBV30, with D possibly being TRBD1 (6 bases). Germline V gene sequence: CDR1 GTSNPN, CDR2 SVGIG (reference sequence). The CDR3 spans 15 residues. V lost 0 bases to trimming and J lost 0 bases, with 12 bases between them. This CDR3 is CAWSVRGHGSYEQYF. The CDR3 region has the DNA TGTGCCTGGAGTGTAAGGGGACACGGCTCCTACGAGCAGTACTTC.

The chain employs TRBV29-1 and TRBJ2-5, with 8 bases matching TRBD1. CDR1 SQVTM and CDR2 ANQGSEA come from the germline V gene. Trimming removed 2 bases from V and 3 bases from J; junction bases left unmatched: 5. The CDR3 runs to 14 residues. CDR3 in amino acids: CSVEQAGGEETQYF. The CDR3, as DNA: TGCAGCGTTGAACAGGCAGGGGGCGAAGAGACCCAGTACTTC.

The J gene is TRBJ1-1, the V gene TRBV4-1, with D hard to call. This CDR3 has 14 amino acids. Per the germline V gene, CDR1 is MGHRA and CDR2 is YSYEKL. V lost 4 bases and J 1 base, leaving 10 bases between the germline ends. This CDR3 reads CASSRMSGNTEAFF. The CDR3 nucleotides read TGCGCCAGCAGCCGCATGTCAGGGAACACTGAAGCTTTCTTT.

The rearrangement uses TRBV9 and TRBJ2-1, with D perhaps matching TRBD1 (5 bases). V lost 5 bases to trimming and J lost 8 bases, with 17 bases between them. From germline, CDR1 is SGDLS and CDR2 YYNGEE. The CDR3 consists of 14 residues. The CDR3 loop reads CASSKSRVFDEQFF. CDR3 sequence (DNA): TGTGCCAGCAGTAAAAGCAGGGTGTTCGATGAGCAGTTCTTC.

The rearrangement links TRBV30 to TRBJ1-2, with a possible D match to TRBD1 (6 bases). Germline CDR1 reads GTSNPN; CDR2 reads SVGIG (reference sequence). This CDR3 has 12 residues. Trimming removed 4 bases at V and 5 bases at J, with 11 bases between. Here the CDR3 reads CAWTGQPYGYTF. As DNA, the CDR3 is TGTGCCTGGACAGGACAGCCTTATGGCTACACCTTC.

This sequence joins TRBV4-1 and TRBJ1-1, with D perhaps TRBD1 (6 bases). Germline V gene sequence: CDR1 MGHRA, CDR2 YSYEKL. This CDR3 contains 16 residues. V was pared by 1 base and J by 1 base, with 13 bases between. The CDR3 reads CASSQVGEGENTEAFF. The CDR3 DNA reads TGCGCCAGCAGCCAAGTGGGGGAGGGGGAGAACACTGAAGCTTTCTTT.

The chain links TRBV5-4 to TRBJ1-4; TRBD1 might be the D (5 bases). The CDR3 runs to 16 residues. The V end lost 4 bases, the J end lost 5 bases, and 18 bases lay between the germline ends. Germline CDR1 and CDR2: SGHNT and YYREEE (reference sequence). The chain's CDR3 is CASSLGHPAQNEKLFF. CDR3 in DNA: TGTGCCAGCAGCCTAGGACATCCGGCCCAGAATGAAAAACTGTTTTTT.

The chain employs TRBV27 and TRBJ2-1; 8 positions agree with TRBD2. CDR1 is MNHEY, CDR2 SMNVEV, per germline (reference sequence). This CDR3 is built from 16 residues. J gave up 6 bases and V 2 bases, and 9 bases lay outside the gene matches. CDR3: CASSLGTRGGSNEQFF. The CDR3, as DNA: TGTGCCAGCAGTTTAGGGACTAGAGGGGGTAGCAATGAGCAGTTCTTC.

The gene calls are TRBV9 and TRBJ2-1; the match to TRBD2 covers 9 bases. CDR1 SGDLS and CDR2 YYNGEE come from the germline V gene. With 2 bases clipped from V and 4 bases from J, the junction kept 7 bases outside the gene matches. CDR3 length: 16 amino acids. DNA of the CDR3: TGTGCCAGCAGCGTCGGATTAGCGGGAGATTACAATGAGCAGTTCTTC. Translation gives CASSVGLAGDYNEQFF.

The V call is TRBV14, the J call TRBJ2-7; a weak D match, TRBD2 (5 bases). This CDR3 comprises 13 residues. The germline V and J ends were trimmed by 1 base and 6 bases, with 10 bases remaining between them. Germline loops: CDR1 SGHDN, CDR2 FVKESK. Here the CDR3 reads CASSQGGSGEQYF. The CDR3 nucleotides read TGTGCCAGCAGCCAAGGAGGGTCCGGCGAGCAGTACTTC.

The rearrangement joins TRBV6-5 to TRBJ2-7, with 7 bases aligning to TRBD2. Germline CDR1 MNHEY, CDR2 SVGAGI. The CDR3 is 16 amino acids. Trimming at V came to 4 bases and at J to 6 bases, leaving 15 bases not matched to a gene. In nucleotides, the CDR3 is TGTGCCAGCAGTTCGACCTGGGGACTAATAGCTGTCGAGCAGTACTTC. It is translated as CASSSTWGLIAVEQYF.

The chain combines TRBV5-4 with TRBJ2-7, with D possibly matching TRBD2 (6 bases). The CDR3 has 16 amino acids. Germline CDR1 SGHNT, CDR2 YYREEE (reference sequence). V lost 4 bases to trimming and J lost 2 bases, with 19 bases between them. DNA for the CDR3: TGTGCCAGCAGCCGCCGGTGGGGAGGCAGGGCCTACGAGCAGTACTTC. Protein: CASSRRWGGRAYEQYF.

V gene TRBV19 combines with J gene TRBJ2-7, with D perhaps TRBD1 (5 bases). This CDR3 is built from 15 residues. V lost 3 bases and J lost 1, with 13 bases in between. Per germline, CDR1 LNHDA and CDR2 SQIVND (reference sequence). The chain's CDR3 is CASSMSGHPSYEQYF. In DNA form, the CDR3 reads TGTGCCAGTAGTATGTCCGGACACCCTTCCTACGAGCAGTACTTC.

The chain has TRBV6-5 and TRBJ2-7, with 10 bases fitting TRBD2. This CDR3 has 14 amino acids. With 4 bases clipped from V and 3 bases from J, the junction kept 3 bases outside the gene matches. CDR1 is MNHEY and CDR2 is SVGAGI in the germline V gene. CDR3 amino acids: CASSSTSGFYEQYF. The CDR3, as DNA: TGTGCCAGCAGTTCGACTAGCGGGTTCTACGAGCAGTACTTC.

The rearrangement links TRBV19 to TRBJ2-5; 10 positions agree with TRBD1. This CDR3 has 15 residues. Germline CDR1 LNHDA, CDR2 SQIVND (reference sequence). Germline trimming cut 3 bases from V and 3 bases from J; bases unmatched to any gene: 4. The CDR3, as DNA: TGTGCCAGTAGTATCGCGGGGACAGGGGAAGAGACCCAGTACTTC. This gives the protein CASSIAGTGEETQYF.

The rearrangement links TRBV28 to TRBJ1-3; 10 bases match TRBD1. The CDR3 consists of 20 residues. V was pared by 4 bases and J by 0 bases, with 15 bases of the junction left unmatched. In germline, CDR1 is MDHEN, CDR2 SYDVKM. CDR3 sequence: CASSYYPDGTGVNSGNTIYF. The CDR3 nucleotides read TGTGCCAGCAGTTATTACCCGGATGGGACAGGGGTCAACTCTGGAAACACCATATATTTT.